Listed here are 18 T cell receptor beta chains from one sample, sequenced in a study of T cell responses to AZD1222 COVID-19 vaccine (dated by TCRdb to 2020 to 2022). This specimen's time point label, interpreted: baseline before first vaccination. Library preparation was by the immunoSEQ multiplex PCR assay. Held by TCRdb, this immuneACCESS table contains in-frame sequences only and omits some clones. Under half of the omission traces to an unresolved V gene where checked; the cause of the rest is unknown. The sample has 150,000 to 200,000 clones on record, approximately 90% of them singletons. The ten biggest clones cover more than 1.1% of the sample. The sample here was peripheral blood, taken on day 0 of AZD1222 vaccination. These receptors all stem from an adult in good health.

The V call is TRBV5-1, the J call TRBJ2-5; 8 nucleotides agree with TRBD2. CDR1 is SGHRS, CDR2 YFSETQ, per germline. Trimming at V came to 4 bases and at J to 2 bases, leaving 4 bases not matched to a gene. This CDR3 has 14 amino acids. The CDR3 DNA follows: TGCGCCAGCAGCCCCGGACTAGCTCAAGAGACCCAGTACTTC. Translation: CASSPGLAQETQYF.

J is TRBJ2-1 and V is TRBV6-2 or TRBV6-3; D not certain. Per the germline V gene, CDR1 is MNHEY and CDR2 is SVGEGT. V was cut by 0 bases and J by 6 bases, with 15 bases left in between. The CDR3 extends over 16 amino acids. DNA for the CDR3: TGTGCCAGCAGTTACTCGCCGGCCCGCACTGGCAATGAGCAGTTCTTC. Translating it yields CASSYSPARTGNEQFF.

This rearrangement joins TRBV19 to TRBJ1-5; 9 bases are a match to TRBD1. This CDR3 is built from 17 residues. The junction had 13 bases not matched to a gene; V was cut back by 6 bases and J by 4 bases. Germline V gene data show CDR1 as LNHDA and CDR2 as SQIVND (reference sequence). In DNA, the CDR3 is TGTGCCAGTAGGATCTACCAGGGGGGACAGGGAAATCAGCCCCAGCATTTT. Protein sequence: CASRIYQGGQGNQPQHF.

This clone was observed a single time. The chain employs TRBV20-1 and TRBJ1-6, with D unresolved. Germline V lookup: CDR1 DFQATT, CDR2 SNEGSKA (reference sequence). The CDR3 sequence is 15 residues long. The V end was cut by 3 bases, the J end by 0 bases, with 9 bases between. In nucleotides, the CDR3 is TGCAGTGCTAGTACCAAGAGCTCCTATAATTCACCCCTCCACTTT. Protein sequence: CSASTKSSYNSPLHF.

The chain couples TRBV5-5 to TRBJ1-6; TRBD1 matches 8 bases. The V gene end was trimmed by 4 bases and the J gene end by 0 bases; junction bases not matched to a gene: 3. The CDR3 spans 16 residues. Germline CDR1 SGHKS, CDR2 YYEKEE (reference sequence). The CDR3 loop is CASSLTGDSYNSPLHF. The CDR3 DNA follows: TGTGCCAGCAGCCTGACAGGGGACTCCTATAATTCACCCCTCCACTTT.

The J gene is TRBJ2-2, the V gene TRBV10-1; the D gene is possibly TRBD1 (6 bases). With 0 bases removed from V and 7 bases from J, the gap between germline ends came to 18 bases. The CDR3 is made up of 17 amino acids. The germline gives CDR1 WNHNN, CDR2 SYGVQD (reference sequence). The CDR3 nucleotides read TGCGCCAGCAGTGAGTCGAGCCAGTGGGGGCTAGGCGGGGAGCTGTTTTTT. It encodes CASSESSQWGLGGELFF.

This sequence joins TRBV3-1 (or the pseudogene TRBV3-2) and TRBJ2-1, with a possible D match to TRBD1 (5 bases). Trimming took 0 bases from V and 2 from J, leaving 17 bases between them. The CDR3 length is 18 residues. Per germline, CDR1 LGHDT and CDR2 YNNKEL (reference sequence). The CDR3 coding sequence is TGTGCCAGCAGCCAAGAGGACATAATCGGAAGGGCCTACAATGAGCAGTTCTTC. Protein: CASSQEDIIGRAYNEQFF.

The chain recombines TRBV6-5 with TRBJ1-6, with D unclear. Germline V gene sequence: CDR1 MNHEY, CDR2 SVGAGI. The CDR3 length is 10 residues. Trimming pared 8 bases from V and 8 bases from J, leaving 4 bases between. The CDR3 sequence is CASGDSPLHF. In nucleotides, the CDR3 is TGTGCCAGCGGGGATTCACCCCTCCACTTT.

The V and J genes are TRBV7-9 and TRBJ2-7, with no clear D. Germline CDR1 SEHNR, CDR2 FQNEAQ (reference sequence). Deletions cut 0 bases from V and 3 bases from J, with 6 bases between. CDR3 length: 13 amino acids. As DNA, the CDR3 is TGTGCCAGCAGCTTAGCGGGCCTCTACGAGCAGTACTTC. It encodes CASSLAGLYEQYF.

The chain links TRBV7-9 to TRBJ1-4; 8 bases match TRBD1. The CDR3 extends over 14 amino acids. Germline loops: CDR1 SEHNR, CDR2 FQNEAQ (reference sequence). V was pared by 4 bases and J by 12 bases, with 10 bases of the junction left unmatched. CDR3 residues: CASSSGQGREELFF. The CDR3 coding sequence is TGTGCCAGCAGCTCTGGACAGGGTCGGGAAGAACTGTTTTTT.

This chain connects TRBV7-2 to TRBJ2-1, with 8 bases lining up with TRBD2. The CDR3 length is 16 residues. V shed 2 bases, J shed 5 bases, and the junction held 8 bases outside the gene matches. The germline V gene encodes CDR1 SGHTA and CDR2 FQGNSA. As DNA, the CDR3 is TGTGCCAGCAGCTTAAAGGGACTAGGAATCAACAATGAGCAGTTCTTC. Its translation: CASSLKGLGINNEQFF.

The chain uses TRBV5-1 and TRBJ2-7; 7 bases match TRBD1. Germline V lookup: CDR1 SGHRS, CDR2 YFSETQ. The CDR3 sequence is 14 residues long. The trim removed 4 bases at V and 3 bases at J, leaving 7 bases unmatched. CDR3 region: CASSQGTAHYEQYF. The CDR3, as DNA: TGCGCCAGCAGCCAGGGGACAGCTCACTACGAGCAGTACTTC. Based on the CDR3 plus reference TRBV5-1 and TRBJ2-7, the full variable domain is KAGVTQTPRYLIKTRGQQVTLSCSPISGHRSVSWYQQTPGQGLQFLFEYFSETQRNKGNFPGRFSGRQFSNSRSEMNVSTLELGDSALYLCASSQGTAHYEQYFGPGTRLTVT.

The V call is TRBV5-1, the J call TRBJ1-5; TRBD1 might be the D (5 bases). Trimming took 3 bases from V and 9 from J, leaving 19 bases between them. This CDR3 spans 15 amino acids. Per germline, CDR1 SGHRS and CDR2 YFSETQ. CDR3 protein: CASSSEREEGWPQHF. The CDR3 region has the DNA TGCGCCAGCAGCTCGGAGAGAGAGGAGGGGTGGCCCCAGCATTTT.

The CDR3 here is CATLGQGRAAEAFF. The CDR3 nucleotides are TGTGCCACCCTAGGGCAGGGCCGCGCCGCTGAAGCTTTCTTT. V is TRBV6-6 and J is TRBJ1-1; D might be TRBD1 (5 bases). V lost 10 bases and J lost 6, with 21 bases in between. This CDR3 is 14 amino acids long. CDR1 is MNHNY and CDR2 is SVGAGI in the germline V gene (reference sequence).

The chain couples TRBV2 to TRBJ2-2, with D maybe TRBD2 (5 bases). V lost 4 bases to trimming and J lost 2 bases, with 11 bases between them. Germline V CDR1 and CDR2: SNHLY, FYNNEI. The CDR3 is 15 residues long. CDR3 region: CASSGSTRNTGELFF. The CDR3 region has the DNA TGTGCCAGCAGTGGTAGTACTAGAAACACCGGGGAGCTGTTTTTT.

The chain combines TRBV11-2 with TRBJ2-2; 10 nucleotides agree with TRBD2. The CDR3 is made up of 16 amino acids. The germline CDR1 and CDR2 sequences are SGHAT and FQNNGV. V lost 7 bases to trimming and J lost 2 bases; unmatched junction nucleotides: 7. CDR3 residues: CASTVAGGLNTGELFF. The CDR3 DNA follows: TGTGCCAGCACCGTAGCGGGGGGCCTTAACACCGGGGAGCTGTTTTTT.

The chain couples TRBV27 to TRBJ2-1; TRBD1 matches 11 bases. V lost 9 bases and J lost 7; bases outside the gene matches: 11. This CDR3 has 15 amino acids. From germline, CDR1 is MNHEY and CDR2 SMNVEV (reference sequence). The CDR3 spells CASTTGTGGRNEQFF. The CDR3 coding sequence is TGTGCCAGTACCACCGGGACAGGGGGGAGGAATGAGCAGTTCTTC.

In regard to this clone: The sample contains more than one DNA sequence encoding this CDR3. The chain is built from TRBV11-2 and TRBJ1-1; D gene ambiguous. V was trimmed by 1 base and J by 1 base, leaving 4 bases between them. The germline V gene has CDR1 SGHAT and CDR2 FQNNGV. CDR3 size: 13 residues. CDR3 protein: CASSLGQNTEAFF. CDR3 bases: TGTGCCAGCAGCTTAGGCCAGAACACTGAAGCTTTCTTT.